This T cell receptor (beta chain) was sequenced in a study of T cells after somatic rescue of genetic block. V lost 4 bases and J lost 4, with 9 bases in between. The CDR3 consists of 13 residues. Germline V gene sequence: CDR1 SGHRS, CDR2 YFSETQ. The repertoire was sequenced with immunoSEQ multiplex PCR; TCRdb's copy has only in-frame clones and lacks some. The sample lists tens of thousands of clones, 85% to 95% occurring once. The sample consisted of peripheral blood mononuclear cells (PBMCs). This rearrangement joins TRBV5-1 to TRBJ2-1; D possibly uses TRBD1 or TRBD2 (7 bases each). This TCR was sampled from a middle-aged man. The CDR3 DNA sequence: TGCGCCAGCAGCCAGGGGGGGTACAATGAGCAGTTCTTC. This gives the protein CASSQGGYNEQFF.